This entry is about one TCR beta chain. The entry originates in a study of blood T cells in healthy people across ages. Per germline, CDR1 DFQATT and CDR2 SNEGSKA (reference sequence). The CDR3 has 12 residues. The V and J ends lost 6 bases and 4 bases respectively, with 12 bases between them. Together with a sample-barcoded 5' primer, a J-beta primer mix was included in a second PCR lasting roughly 6 to 12 cycles. TCRdb processed the 5' RACE reads anew with MiXCR; each CDR3 protein has one entry. The sample includes 1.2 million to 1.5 million distinct CDR3 sequences, around 55% of them seen just once.

Sequenced: blood. The rearrangement links TRBV20-1 to TRBJ1-1; D is ambiguous. The clonotype originates from a man between 18 and 29 years old in good health. The CDR3 DNA reads as TGCAGTGCCACGCGGGTAGGCACTGAAGCTTTCTTT. This sequence encodes CSATRVGTEAFF.